The 22 T cell receptor beta chains listed next were all sequenced from one sample in a study of T cells after yellow fever vaccination. TCRdb re-called the 5' RACE reads through MiXCR, storing one row per CDR3 protein. The data hold hundreds of thousands of distinct CDR3 sequences, with roughly 21% observed a single time. Specimen: PBMCs, collected 15 days after the yellow fever booster vaccination. The receptor set was obtained from a young man who received the YFV17D yellow fever vaccine.

V and J are TRBV7-8 and TRBJ2-7; D call uncertain. V gave up 2 bases and J gave up 5 bases, with 13 bases separating them. Germline-derived CDR1 and CDR2 are SGHVS and FQNEAQ. This CDR3 has 14 residues. CDR3 coding DNA: TGTGCCAGCAGCTTATTACGGGTGAACCACGAGCAGTACTTC. This codes for CASSLLRVNHEQYF.

The CDR3 protein is CASSSTIGQGSKQYF. The CDR3 DNA is TGTGCCAGCAGCTCTACCATAGGACAGGGGTCAAAGCAGTACTTC. The chain employs TRBV11-2 and TRBJ2-7; 9 nucleotides line up with TRBD1. Per germline, CDR1 SGHAT and CDR2 FQNNGV. The CDR3 loop spans 15 amino acids. V dropped 4 bases and J dropped 8; count of bases not matched to a gene: 12.

This clonotype was counted between two and nine times. The gene calls are TRBV7-9 and TRBJ2-1; no clear D gene. Germline loops: CDR1 SEHNR, CDR2 FQNEAQ (reference sequence). Between the trimmed V and J ends, which lost 2 bases and 8 bases, there was a span of 10 bases. The CDR3 consists of 13 residues. The CDR3 loop reads CASSLTAKYEQFF. The DNA of the CDR3 is TGTGCCAGCAGCTTAACAGCCAAATATGAGCAGTTCTTC.

The chain couples TRBV18 to TRBJ2-2; 8 bases line up with TRBD1. The V gene end was trimmed by 2 bases and the J gene end by 3 bases; junction bases not matched to a gene: 2. The CDR3 runs to 15 residues. CDR1 and CDR2 (germline): KGHSH, LQKENI. The CDR3 here is CASSPMTGDTGELFF. In nucleotides, the CDR3 is TGTGCCAGCTCACCAATGACAGGGGACACCGGGGAGCTGTTTTTT.

The V call is TRBV15, the J call TRBJ2-1, with a weak D call TRBD2 (5 bases). Trimming took 2 bases from V and 1 from J, leaving 9 bases between them. The CDR3 runs to 15 residues. The germline V gene has CDR1 LNHNV and CDR2 YYDKDF (reference sequence). CDR3 DNA: TGTGCCACCAGCAGACAACGAGGGTCCTACAATGAGCAGTTCTTC. Its protein product is CATSRQRGSYNEQFF. The complete variable domain, with remaining parts taken from reference TRBV15 and TRBJ2-1, reads DAMVIQNPRYQVTQFGKPVTLSCSQTLNHNVMYWYQQKSSQAPKLLFHYYDKDFNNEADTPDNFQSRRPNTSFCFLDIRSPGLGDTAMYLCATSRQRGSYNEQFFGPGTRLTVL.

This sequence joins TRBV30 and TRBJ2-7; D call uncertain. Germline V CDR1 and CDR2: GTSNPN, SVGIG (reference sequence). V shed 4 bases and J shed 1 base, with 17 bases lying between them. The CDR3 has 15 residues. The CDR3 region has the DNA TGTGCCTGGATAGGGTCTTCCGACCGATCCTACGAGCAGTACTTC. Protein: CAWIGSSDRSYEQYF. Full variable domain (remainder filled in from reference TRBV30 and TRBJ2-7): SQTIHQWPATLVQPVGSPLSLECTVEGTSNPNLYWYRQAAGRGLQLLFYSVGIGQISSEVPQNLSASRPQDRQFILSSKKLLLSDSGFYLCAWIGSSDRSYEQYFGPGTRLTVT.

Ten or more counts support this clonotype. The V gene is TRBV7-9, the J gene TRBJ2-5; no definite D call. The germline gives CDR1 SEHNR, CDR2 FQNEAQ (reference sequence). The CDR3 consists of 13 residues. With 5 bases removed from V and 1 base from J, the gap between germline ends came to 8 bases. The CDR3 region has the DNA TGTGCCAGCAGCCTTCGTGGCCAAGAGACCCAGTACTTC. As protein: CASSLRGQETQYF.

This clonotype was observed at least ten times. V is TRBV9 and J is TRBJ2-2; unclear D gene. CDR1 and CDR2 (germline): SGDLS, YYNGEE. Trimming took 2 bases from V and 4 from J, leaving 3 bases between them. CDR3 length equals 12 residues. The CDR3, as DNA: TGTGCCAGCAGCGTCGTCACCGGGGAGCTGTTTTTT. Amino acid sequence: CASSVVTGELFF. Together with reference TRBV9 and TRBJ2-2, the CDR3 gives the full variable domain: DSGVTQTPKHLITATGQRVTLRCSPRSGDLSVYWYQQSLDQGLQFLIQYYNGEERAKGNILERFSAQQFPDLHSELNLSSLELGDSALYFCASSVVTGELFFGEGSRLTVL.

This clonotype was observed a few times. This rearrangement joins TRBV15 to TRBJ1-4; D is perhaps TRBD1 (6 bases). The CDR3 is 15 residues long. The V end lost 3 bases, the J end lost 5 bases, and 13 bases lay between the germline ends. Germline V gene lookup returns CDR1 LNHNV and CDR2 YYDKDF (reference sequence). CDR3 residues: CATSRRTAYNEKLFF. CDR3 sequence (DNA): TGTGCCACCAGCAGGAGGACAGCTTACAATGAAAAACTGTTTTTT.

The table lists this clonotype with a few counts. The rearrangement links TRBV7-8 to TRBJ2-3; D is perhaps TRBD2 (6 bases). Trimming cost V 4 bases and J 3 bases, with 17 bases left between them. The CDR3 is 16 residues long. Germline CDR1 reads SGHVS; CDR2 reads FQNEAQ. CDR3 DNA sequence: TGTGCCAGCAGCTCGAGGCCCAGCGGGTTGACAGATACGCAGTATTTT. Encoded protein: CASSSRPSGLTDTQYF. The whole variable domain, filled in from reference TRBV7-8 and TRBJ2-3, reads GAGVSQSPRYKVAKRGQDVALRCDPISGHVSLFWYQQALGQGPEFLTYFQNEAQLDKSGLPSDRFFAERPEGSVSTLKIQRTQQEDSAVYLCASSSRPSGLTDTQYFGPGTRLTVL.

DNA of the CDR3: TGCAGTGCTAGAGATGCGAGAGATTTCTATGGCTACACCTTC. Its translation is CSARDARDFYGYTF. The rearrangement links TRBV20-1 to TRBJ1-2; D is undetermined. Germline CDR1 and CDR2: DFQATT and SNEGSKA (reference sequence). Trimming left V 0 bases short and J 4 bases short, with 12 bases between. The CDR3 sequence is 14 residues long.

The sample holds a few counts of this clonotype. The chain joins TRBV18 to TRBJ2-1, with 7 positions matching TRBD1. The CDR3 loop spans 16 amino acids. The V gene's germline CDR1 is KGHSH and CDR2 LQKENI. The V segment lost 8 bases and the J segment 9 bases; nucleotides outside the gene matches: 19. CDR3 bases: TGTGCCAGCAACTGGGAAGGGGGCTCCCAGAGCGGTGAGCAGTTCTTC. It codes for CASNWEGGSQSGEQFF.

This clonotype was seen a few times. This chain links TRBV5-6 with TRBJ1-6, with D hard to call. The V and J ends lost 5 bases and 7 bases respectively, with 10 bases between them. Germline CDR1 SGHDT, CDR2 YYEEEE. The CDR3 extends over 13 amino acids. This CDR3 reads CASSSQHNSPLHF. As DNA, the CDR3 is TGTGCCAGCAGTTCGCAGCACAATTCACCCCTCCACTTT.

This clonotype occurred a few times. This rearrangement joins TRBV6-5 to TRBJ2-4; D remains ambiguous. Germline-derived CDR1 and CDR2 are MNHEY and SVGAGI. Trimming removed 0 bases at V and 8 bases at J, with 8 bases between. This CDR3 region has 13 residues. CDR3 bases: TGTGCCAGCAGTTACTCGAGGCCGGACATTCAGTACTTC. Its protein product is CASSYSRPDIQYF.

The chain is built from TRBV6-2 or TRBV6-3 and TRBJ2-6; D is unresolved. This CDR3 has 14 amino acids. From germline, CDR1 is MNHEY and CDR2 SVGEGT. V shed 6 bases and J shed 4 bases, with 10 bases lying between them. Written as DNA, the CDR3 is TGTGCCAGCAGAAACCCGAACGGGGCCAACGTCCTGACTTTC. Protein sequence: CASRNPNGANVLTF.

This chain connects TRBV18 to TRBJ2-7; TRBD1 aligns across 7 bases. The CDR3 sequence is 14 residues long. Germline-derived CDR1 and CDR2 are KGHSH and LQKENI. The ends lost 2 bases at V and 2 bases at J; junction bases unmatched: 3. CDR3 protein: CASSPEQGPYEQYF. CDR3 nucleotide sequence: TGTGCCAGCTCACCAGAACAGGGGCCCTACGAGCAGTACTTC.

The genes are TRBV12-3 or TRBV12-4 and TRBJ2-1; 15 nucleotides align to TRBD2. The CDR3 has 19 amino acids. The J segment lost 2 bases and the V segment lost 4 bases, leaving 9 bases of the junction unmatched. The CDR3 DNA is TGTGCCAGCAGTTGGACTAGCGGGAGGGCCGAGGGCCCCTACAATGAGCAGTTCTTC. Its translation: CASSWTSGRAEGPYNEQFF.

The count of this clonotype is one. This chain connects TRBV12-3 or TRBV12-4 to TRBJ2-7, with TRBD2 matching over 12 bases. The CDR3 covers 16 residues. V lost 1 base, J lost 4 bases, and 5 bases stayed unmatched. The chain's CDR3 is CASSLVGLAGRYEQYF. The CDR3 DNA reads TGTGCCAGCAGTTTAGTCGGACTAGCGGGAAGATACGAGCAGTACTTC.

This clonotype was picked up many times. The chain uses TRBV5-4 and TRBJ1-2; 9 bases are shared with TRBD1. The CDR3 runs to 14 residues. After removal of 4 bases from V and 5 bases from J, the junction contained 6 bases not matched to a gene. The V gene's germline CDR1 is SGHNT and CDR2 YYREEE (reference sequence). This chain's CDR3 is CASSRTGELYGYTF. Written as DNA, the CDR3 is TGTGCCAGCAGCAGGACAGGGGAACTATATGGCTACACCTTC. Full variable domain (rest looked up from reference TRBV5-4 and TRBJ1-2): ETGVTQSPTHLIKTRGQQVTLRCSSQSGHNTVSWYQQALGQGPQFIFQYYREEENGRGNFPPRFSGLQFPNYSSELNVNALELDDSALYLCASSRTGELYGYTFGSGTRLTVV.

The V call is TRBV4-3, the J call TRBJ1-1, with D possibly matching TRBD1 (6 bases). The CDR3 sequence is 15 residues long. V lost 1 base, J lost 4 bases, and 13 bases lay in between. Germline V gene sequence: CDR1 LGHNA, CDR2 YSLEER. Here the CDR3 reads CASSQVKGGSTEAFF. The DNA for the CDR3 is TGCGCCAGCAGCCAAGTAAAGGGGGGTTCCACTGAAGCTTTCTTT.

This clonotype was picked up a small number of times. This sequence joins TRBV6-5 and TRBJ2-1, with D possibly TRBD1 on 5 matching bases. The length of the CDR3 is 15 residues. The V and J ends lost 0 bases and 9 bases respectively, with 15 bases between them. Germline V gene data show CDR1 as MNHEY and CDR2 as SVGAGI. CDR3 nucleotide sequence: TGTGCCAGCAGTTACTCCCAGGCTTCTGGGGCTGAGCAGTTCTTC. This translates into CASSYSQASGAEQFF.

This chain uses TRBV2 with TRBJ2-1; 7 bases are a match to TRBD2. J was trimmed by 4 bases and V by 11 bases; bases with no gene match: 17. This CDR3 is built from 16 residues. Germline CDR1 reads SNHLY; CDR2 reads FYNNEI. The CDR3 protein is CAGPGGGPKPYNEQFF. The CDR3 bases are TGTGCCGGACCGGGGGGTGGCCCTAAACCTTACAATGAGCAGTTCTTC.